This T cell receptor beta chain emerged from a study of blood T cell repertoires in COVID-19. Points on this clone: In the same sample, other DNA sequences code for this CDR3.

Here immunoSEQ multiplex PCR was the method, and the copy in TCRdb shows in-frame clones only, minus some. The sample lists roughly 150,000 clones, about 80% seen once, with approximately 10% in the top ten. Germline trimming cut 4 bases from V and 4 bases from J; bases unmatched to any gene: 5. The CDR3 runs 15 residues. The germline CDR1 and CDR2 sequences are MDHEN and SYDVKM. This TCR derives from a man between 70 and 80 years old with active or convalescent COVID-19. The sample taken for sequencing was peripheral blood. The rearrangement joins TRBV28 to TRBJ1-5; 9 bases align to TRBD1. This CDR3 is CASSSGQGGNQPQHF. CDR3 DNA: TGTGCCAGCAGTTCGGGACAGGGAGGTAATCAGCCCCAGCATTTT.